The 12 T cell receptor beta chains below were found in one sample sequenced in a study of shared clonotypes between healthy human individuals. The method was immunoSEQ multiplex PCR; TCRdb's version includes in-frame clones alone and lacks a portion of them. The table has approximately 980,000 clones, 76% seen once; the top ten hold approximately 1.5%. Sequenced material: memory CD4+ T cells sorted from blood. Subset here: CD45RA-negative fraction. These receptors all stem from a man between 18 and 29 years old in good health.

CDR3 region: CASSLRPDTQYF. As DNA, the CDR3 is TGTGCCAGCAGCCTCCGGCCGGATACCCAGTACTTC. V usage is TRBV14 and J usage is TRBJ2-5, with unresolved D. This CDR3 spans 12 amino acids. Looked up from germline, CDR1 is SGHDN and CDR2 is FVKESK. The V end lost 4 bases, the J end lost 8 bases, and 11 bases lay between the germline ends.

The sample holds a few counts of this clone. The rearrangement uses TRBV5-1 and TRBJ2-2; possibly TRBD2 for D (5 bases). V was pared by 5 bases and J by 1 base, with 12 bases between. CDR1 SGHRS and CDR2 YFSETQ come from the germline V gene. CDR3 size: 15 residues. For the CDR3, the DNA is TGCGCCAGCAGGAGAGCGGATGAGAACACCGGGGAGCTGTTTTTT. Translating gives CASRRADENTGELFF.

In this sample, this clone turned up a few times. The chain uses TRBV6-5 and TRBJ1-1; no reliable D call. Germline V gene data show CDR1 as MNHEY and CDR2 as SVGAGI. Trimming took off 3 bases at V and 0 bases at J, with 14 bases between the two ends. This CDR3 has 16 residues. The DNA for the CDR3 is TGTGCCAGCAGTTATGGGTCGGGGTCCATGAACACTGAAGCTTTCTTT. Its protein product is CASSYGSGSMNTEAFF.

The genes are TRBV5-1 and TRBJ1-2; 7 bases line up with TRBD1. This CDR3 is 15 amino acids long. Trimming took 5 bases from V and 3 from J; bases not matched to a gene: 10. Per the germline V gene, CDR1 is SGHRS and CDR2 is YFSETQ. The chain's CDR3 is CASRPTGAQDYGYTF. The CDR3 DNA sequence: TGCGCCAGCAGACCTACAGGGGCCCAGGACTATGGCTACACCTTC.

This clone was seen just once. The CDR3 here is CASSQEGGTDTQYF. The CDR3 nucleotides are TGCGCCAGCAGCCAAGAGGGCGGCACAGATACGCAGTATTTT. The rearrangement joins TRBV4-3 to TRBJ2-3, with unresolved D. This CDR3 contains 14 residues. Trimming took off 0 bases at V and 1 base at J, with 5 bases between the two ends. Germline V gene sequence: CDR1 LGHNA, CDR2 YSLEER.

This CDR3 reads CAWSGTGVGRTEAFF. The CDR3, as DNA: TGTGCCTGGAGCGGGACAGGGGTCGGGAGGACTGAAGCTTTCTTT. The V and J genes are TRBV30 and TRBJ1-1, with 10 bases fitting TRBD1. V dropped 3 bases and J dropped 5; count of bases not matched to a gene: 9. The CDR3 covers 15 residues. The germline V gene has CDR1 GTSNPN and CDR2 SVGIG (reference sequence).

The DNA of the CDR3 is TGCGCCAGCAGTGACCCAGGGGATACGGCTGAAGCTTTCTTT. This translates into CASSDPGDTAEAFF. The J gene is TRBJ1-1, the V gene TRBV10-2; a possible D gene is TRBD1 (6 bases). The germline gives CDR1 WSHSY, CDR2 SAAADI. The V gene lost 3 bases and the J gene lost 6 bases, with 14 bases spanning the gap. There are 14 residues in the CDR3.

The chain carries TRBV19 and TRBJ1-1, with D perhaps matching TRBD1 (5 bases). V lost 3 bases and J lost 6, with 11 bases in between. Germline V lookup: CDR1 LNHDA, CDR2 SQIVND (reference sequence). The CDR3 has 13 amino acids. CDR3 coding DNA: TGTGCCAGTAGTATGGGGCATGGCGCTGAAGCTTTCTTT. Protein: CASSMGHGAEAFF.

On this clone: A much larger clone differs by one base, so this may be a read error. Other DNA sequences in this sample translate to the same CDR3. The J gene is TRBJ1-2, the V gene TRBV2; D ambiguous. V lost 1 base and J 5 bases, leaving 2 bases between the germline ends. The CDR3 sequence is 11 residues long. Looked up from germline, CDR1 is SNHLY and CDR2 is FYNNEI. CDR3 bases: TGTGCCAGCAGTGAAGGGTATGGCTACACCTTC. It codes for CASSEGYGYTF.

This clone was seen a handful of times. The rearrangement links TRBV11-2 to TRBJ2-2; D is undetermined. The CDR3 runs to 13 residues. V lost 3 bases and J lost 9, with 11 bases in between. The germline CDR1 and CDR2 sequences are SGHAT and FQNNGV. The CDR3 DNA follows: TGTGCCAGCAGCTTGCCCCTTCAGCGGGAGCTGTTTTTT. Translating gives CASSLPLQRELFF.

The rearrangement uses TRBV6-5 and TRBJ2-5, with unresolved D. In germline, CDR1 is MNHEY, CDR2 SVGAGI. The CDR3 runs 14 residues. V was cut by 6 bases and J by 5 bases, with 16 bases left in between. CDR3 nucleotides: TGTGCCAGCAGGGCGCCGTCGGGCAGCGAGACCCAGTACTTC. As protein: CASRAPSGSETQYF.

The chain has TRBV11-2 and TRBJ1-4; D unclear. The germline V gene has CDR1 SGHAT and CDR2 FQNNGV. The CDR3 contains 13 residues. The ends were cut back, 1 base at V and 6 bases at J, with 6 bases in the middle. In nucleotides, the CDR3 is TGTGCCAGCAGCTTAGGGGTATATGAAAAACTGTTTTTT. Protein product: CASSLGVYEKLFF.